These 12 T cell receptor beta chains originate from one sample sequenced in a study of technical replicates of blood from several donors (dated by TCRdb to the late 2010s). To prepare the library, the immunoSEQ multiplex PCR assay was applied. TCRdb took over this immuneACCESS table, retaining in-frame rearrangements with V and J assigned. Such tables are incomplete; in checked studies, under half of the missing clones stem from an unresolved V gene, and the remainder is unexplained. The sample profile shows some 76,000 clones; 98% of them were found once. The ten biggest clones cover around 0.2% of the sample. Sequencing was performed on T cells isolated from PBMCs. These receptors originate from a human donor in good health.

This clone came up a few times. V and J are TRBV27 and TRBJ2-5; 7 nucleotides line up with TRBD1. V was clipped by 5 bases and J by 4 bases; unmatched bases: 13. CDR1 MNHEY and CDR2 SMNVEV come from the germline V gene (reference sequence). CDR3 length: 16 amino acids. This chain's CDR3 is CASSPRYTGVRETQYF. CDR3 sequence (DNA): TGTGCCAGCAGTCCCCGCTATACAGGGGTTCGAGAGACCCAGTACTTC.

The V and J genes are TRBV5-4 and TRBJ2-7; TRBD2 matches 10 bases. This CDR3 comprises 15 residues. Per the germline V gene, CDR1 is SGHNT and CDR2 is YYREEE (reference sequence). V trimming: 5 bases; J trimming: 4 bases; junction bases outside the gene matches: 9. The CDR3 spells CASSPPGLASYEQYF. CDR3 in DNA: TGTGCCAGCAGTCCGCCGGGACTAGCGTCTTACGAGCAGTACTTC.

V gene TRBV5-4 combines with J gene TRBJ2-1, with 8 nucleotides matching TRBD1. Trimming at V came to 0 bases and at J to 4 bases, leaving 6 bases not matched to a gene. In germline, CDR1 is SGHNT, CDR2 YYREEE (reference sequence). This CDR3 contains 16 residues. The CDR3 loop reads CASSLGGTGSYNEQFF. The CDR3 nucleotides read TGTGCCAGCAGCTTGGGGGGGACAGGATCATACAATGAGCAGTTCTTC.

J is TRBJ2-5 and V is TRBV28; D not resolved. With 2 bases removed from V and 1 base from J, the gap between germline ends came to 8 bases. This CDR3 has 14 residues. Per the germline V gene, CDR1 is MDHEN and CDR2 is SYDVKM. The CDR3: CASSLIGGQETQYF. Here the CDR3 DNA reads TGTGCCAGCAGTTTAATTGGCGGCCAAGAGACCCAGTACTTC.

The chain joins TRBV27 to TRBJ2-2, with a tentative D call TRBD2 (5 bases). Germline CDR1 reads MNHEY; CDR2 reads SMNVEV (reference sequence). The ends were cut back, 5 bases at V and 7 bases at J, with 11 bases in the middle. This CDR3 has 13 amino acids. CDR3 DNA: TGTGCCAGCAGTCCGGCTCGGGGCGGGGAGCTGTTTTTT. Protein: CASSPARGGELFF.

The CDR3 DNA sequence: TGTGCCAGCAGCCCTAGCGGAGGGGAGTACAATGAGCAGTTCTTC. Translation gives CASSPSGGEYNEQFF. V is TRBV5-6 and J is TRBJ2-1; TRBD2 matches 7 bases. The V gene's germline CDR1 is SGHDT and CDR2 YYEEEE. This CDR3 region has 15 residues. V was pared by 4 bases and J by 4 bases, with 8 bases of the junction left unmatched.

V gene TRBV28 combines with J gene TRBJ1-1; D gene unclear. The germline gives CDR1 MDHEN, CDR2 SYDVKM. This CDR3 has 11 residues. The V end was cut by 10 bases, the J end by 5 bases, with 11 bases between. CDR3 in amino acids: CATVEVTEAFF. The CDR3 nucleotides read TGTGCCACCGTGGAGGTAACTGAAGCTTTCTTT. Looking up the rest from reference TRBV28 and TRBJ1-1 gives the full variable domain: DVKVTQSSRYLVKRTGEKVFLECVQDMDHENMFWYRQDPGLGLRLIYFSYDVKMKEKGDIPEGYSVSREKKERFSLILESASTNQTSMYLCATVEVTEAFFGQGTRLTVV.

The J gene is TRBJ1-2, the V gene TRBV6-6; D unclear. The germline gives CDR1 MNHNY, CDR2 SVGAGI (reference sequence). This CDR3 comprises 16 residues. V shed 6 bases and J shed 0 bases, with 17 bases lying between them. The CDR3 sequence is CASRLRRLLSNYGYTF. CDR3 DNA: TGTGCCAGCAGACTCAGGCGCCTCCTGTCTAACTATGGCTACACCTTC.

The chain uses TRBV20-1 and TRBJ1-2; D uncertain. Germline assignment: CDR1 DFQATT and CDR2 SNEGSKA (reference sequence). There are 10 residues in the CDR3. V shed 7 bases and J shed 3 bases, with 6 bases lying between them. DNA of the CDR3: TGCAGTGTGGAGGACTATGGCTACACCTTC. Translating it yields CSVEDYGYTF.

V usage is TRBV6-1 and J usage is TRBJ1-5, with 7 bases fitting TRBD1. Germline V gene sequence: CDR1 MNHNS, CDR2 SASEGT. J gave up 0 bases and V 6 bases, and 5 bases lay outside the gene matches. The CDR3 runs 15 residues. CDR3 in DNA: TGTGCCAGCAGGGGACAGAGGGCTAGCAATCAGCCCCAGCATTTT. Encoded protein: CASRGQRASNQPQHF.

The chain is built from TRBV9 and TRBJ2-7; TRBD2 matches at 11 bases. CDR1 is SGDLS and CDR2 is YYNGEE in the germline V gene. CDR3 size: 15 residues. With V trimmed by 4 bases and J by 1 base, 4 bases remained unmatched. CDR3 sequence: CASSKTSGVSYEQYF. CDR3 sequence (DNA): TGTGCCAGCAGCAAGACTAGCGGGGTGTCCTACGAGCAGTACTTC.

The rearrangement links TRBV19 to TRBJ1-5, with TRBD1 matching over 12 bases. The V gene's germline CDR1 is LNHDA and CDR2 SQIVND (reference sequence). CDR3 length: 14 amino acids. J gave up 7 bases and V 7 bases, and 5 bases lay outside the gene matches. This CDR3 reads CASMGTGGGQPQHF. CDR3 nucleotide sequence: TGTGCCAGTATGGGGACAGGGGGCGGACAGCCCCAGCATTTT.